This T cell receptor beta chain was identified in a study of cytomegalovirus exposure and HLA in healthy donors. Study results and caveats: The study labeled 170 or so TCR beta chains cytomegalovirus-associated. The classifier was said to identify cytomegalovirus status with high specificity and sensitivity. Most TCR sequences proved rare, with some public TCRs found in many donors.

Turning to this clone: The antigen remains undetermined.

Sequenced by immunoSEQ multiplex PCR; TCRdb stores in-frame clones only, minus some. Of approximately 71,000 clones listed, about 95% are singletons. This CDR3 comprises 15 residues. Germline CDR1 and CDR2: SQVTM and ANQGSEA. V lost 0 bases to trimming and J lost 2 bases, with 11 bases between them. The clonotype was recovered from a woman in her late teens or twenties in good health and CMV-seronegative. The chain links TRBV29-1 to TRBJ2-1; no firm D call. The sequencing sample was made of PBMCs. CDR3: CSVEDLTSTYNEQFF. CDR3 nucleotide sequence: TGCAGCGTTGAAGATCTTACCAGTACCTACAATGAGCAGTTCTTC.